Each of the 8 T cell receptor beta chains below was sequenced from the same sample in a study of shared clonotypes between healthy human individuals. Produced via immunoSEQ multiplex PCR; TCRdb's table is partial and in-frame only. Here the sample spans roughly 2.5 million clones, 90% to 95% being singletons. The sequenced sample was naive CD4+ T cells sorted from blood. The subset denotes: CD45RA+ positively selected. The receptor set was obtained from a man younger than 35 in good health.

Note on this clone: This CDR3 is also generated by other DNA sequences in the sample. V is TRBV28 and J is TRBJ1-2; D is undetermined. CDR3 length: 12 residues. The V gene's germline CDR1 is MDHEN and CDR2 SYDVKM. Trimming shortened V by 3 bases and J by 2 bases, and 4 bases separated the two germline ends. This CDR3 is CASSLLNYGYTF. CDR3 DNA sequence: TGTGCCAGCAGTTTGCTAAACTATGGCTACACCTTC.

CDR3 in amino acids: CASSSRGEGTYNEQFF. The CDR3 nucleotides read TGTGCCAGCTCCTCCCGTGGGGAGGGAACCTACAATGAGCAGTTCTTC. The rearrangement uses TRBV18 and TRBJ2-1; 7 bases fit TRBD2. The CDR3 runs 16 residues. Germline CDR1 KGHSH, CDR2 LQKENI. Losses at the gene ends were 6 bases for V and 2 bases for J; bases not matched to a gene: 10.

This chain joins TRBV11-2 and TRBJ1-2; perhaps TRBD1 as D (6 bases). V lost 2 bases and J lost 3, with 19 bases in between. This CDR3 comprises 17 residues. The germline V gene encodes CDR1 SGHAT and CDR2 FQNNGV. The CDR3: CASSLWVGPKGDYGYTF. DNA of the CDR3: TGTGCCAGCAGCTTATGGGTGGGTCCTAAGGGGGACTATGGCTACACCTTC. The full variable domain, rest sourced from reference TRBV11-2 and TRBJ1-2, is EAGVAQSPRYKIIEKRQSVAFWCNPISGHATLYWYQQILGQGPKLLIQFQNNGVVDDSQLPKDRFSAERLKGVDSTLKIQPAKLEDSAVYLCASSLWVGPKGDYGYTFGSGTRLTVV.

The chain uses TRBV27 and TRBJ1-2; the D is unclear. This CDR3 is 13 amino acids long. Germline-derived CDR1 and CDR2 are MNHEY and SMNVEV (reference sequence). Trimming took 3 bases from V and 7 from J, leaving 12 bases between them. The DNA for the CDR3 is TGTGCCAGCAGTTTGGAAGGGCGCGGTGGCTACACCTTC. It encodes CASSLEGRGGYTF.

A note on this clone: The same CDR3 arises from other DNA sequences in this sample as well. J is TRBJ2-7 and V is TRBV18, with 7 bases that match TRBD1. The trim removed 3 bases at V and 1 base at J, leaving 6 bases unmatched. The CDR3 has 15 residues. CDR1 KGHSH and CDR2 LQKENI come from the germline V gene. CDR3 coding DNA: TGTGCCAGCTCACCCTCGACAGGGACATCCTACGAGCAGTACTTC. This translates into CASSPSTGTSYEQYF. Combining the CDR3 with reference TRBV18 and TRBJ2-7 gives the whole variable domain NAGVMQNPRHLVRRRGQEARLRCSPMKGHSHVYWYRQLPEEGLKFMVYLQKENIIDESGMPKERFSAEFPKEGPSILRIQQVVRGDSAAYFCASSPSTGTSYEQYFGPGTRLTVT.

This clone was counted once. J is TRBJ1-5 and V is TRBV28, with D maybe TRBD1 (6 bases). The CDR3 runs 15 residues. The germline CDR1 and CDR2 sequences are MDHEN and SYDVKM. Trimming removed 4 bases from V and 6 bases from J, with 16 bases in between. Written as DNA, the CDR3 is TGTGCCAGCAGTTCCACCTACCAGGGGACTCAGCCCCAGCATTTT. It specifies CASSSTYQGTQPQHF.

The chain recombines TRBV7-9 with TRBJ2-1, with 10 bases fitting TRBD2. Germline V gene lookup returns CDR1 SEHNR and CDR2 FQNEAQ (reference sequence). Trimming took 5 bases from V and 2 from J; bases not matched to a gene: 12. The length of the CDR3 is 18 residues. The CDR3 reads CASSEGLAALGAYNEQFF. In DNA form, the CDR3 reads TGTGCCAGCAGCGAAGGACTAGCGGCACTAGGCGCCTACAATGAGCAGTTCTTC.

CDR3 bases: TGTGCCAGCAGCACTCTCCCAGGGGGGGCCTTCCCGCCCGGGGAGCTGTTTTTT. Protein sequence: CASSTLPGGAFPPGELFF. The J gene is TRBJ2-2, the V gene TRBV7-8; either TRBD1 or TRBD2 may fit D (7 bases each). Germline V gene sequence: CDR1 SGHVS, CDR2 FQNEAQ. The CDR3 is made up of 18 amino acids. Trimming stripped 5 bases from V and 6 bases from J, with 25 bases between.